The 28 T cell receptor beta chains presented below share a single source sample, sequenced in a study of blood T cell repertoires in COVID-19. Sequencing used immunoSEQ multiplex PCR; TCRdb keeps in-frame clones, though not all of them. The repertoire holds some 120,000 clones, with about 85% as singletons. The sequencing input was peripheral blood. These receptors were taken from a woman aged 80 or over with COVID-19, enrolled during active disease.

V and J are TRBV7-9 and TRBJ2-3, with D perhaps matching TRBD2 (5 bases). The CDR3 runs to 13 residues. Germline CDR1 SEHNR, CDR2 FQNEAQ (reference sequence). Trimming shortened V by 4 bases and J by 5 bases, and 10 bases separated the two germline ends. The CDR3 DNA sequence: TGTGCCAGCAGCTCGGCGGGCCTAGATACGCAGTATTTT. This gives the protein CASSSAGLDTQYF.

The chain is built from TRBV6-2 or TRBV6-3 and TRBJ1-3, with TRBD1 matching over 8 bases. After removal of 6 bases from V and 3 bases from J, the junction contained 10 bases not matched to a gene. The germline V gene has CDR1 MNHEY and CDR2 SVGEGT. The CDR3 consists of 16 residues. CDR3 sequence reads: CASSLLPGGSGNTIYF. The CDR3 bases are TGTGCCAGCAGCCTACTTCCAGGGGGCAGTGGAAACACCATATATTTT.

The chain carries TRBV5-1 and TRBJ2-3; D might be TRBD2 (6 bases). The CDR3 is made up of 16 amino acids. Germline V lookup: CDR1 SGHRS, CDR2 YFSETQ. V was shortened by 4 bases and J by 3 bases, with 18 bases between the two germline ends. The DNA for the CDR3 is TGCGCCAGCAGCACCGGTGAATGGGAGGAAACAGATACGCAGTATTTT. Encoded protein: CASSTGEWEETDTQYF.

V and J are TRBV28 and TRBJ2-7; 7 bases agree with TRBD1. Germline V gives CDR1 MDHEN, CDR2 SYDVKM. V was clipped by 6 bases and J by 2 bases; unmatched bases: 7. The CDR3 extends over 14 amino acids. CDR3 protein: CASRRQGITYEQYF. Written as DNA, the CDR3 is TGTGCCAGCAGAAGACAGGGAATTACCTACGAGCAGTACTTC.

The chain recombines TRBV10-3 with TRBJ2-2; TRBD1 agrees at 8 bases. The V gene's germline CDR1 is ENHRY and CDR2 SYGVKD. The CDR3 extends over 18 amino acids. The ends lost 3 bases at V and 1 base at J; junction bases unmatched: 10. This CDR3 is CAISDSSGTGKNTGELFF. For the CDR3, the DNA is TGTGCCATCAGTGACAGCTCTGGGACAGGAAAGAACACCGGGGAGCTGTTTTTT.

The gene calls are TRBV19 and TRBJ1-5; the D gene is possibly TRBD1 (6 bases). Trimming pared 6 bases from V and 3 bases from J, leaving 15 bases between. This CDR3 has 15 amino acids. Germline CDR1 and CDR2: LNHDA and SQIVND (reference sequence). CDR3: CASRMGRQVNQPQHF. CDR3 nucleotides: TGTGCCAGTAGAATGGGGCGACAGGTCAATCAGCCCCAGCATTTT.

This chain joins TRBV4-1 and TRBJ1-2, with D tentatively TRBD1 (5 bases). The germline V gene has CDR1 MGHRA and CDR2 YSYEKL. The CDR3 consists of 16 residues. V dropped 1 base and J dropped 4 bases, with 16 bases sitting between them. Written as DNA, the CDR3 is TGCGCCAGCAGCCAAGGATTGACAGCTAGAAGCTATGGCTACACCTTC. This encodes CASSQGLTARSYGYTF.

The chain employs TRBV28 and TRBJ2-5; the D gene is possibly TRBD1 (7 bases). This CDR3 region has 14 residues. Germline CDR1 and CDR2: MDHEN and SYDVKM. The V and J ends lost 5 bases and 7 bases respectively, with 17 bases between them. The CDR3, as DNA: TGTGCCAGCAGTCCAGCGCGGGACAGACCGACCCAGTACTTC. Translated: CASSPARDRPTQYF.

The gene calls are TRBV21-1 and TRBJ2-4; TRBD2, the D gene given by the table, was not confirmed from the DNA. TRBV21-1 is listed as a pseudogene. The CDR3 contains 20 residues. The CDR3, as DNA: TGTGCCAGCAGCAAAGTTTTCCTCGCGGGAGGGAGAAAGGCCAAAAACATTCAGTACTTC. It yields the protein CASSKVFLAGGRKAKNIQYF.

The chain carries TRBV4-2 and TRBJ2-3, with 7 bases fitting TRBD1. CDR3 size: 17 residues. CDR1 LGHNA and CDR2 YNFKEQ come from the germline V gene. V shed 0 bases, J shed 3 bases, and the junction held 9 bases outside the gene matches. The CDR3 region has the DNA TGTGCCAGCAGCCAAGATGCGAACAGGGGCCAAACAGATACGCAGTATTTT. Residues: CASSQDANRGQTDTQYF.

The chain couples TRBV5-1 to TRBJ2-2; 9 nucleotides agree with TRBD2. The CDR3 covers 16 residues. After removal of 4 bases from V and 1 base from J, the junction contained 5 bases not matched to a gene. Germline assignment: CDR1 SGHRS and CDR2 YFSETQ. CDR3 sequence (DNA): TGCGCCAGCAGCCCGACGACTAGCGGGAACACCGGGGAGCTGTTTTTT. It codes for CASSPTTSGNTGELFF.

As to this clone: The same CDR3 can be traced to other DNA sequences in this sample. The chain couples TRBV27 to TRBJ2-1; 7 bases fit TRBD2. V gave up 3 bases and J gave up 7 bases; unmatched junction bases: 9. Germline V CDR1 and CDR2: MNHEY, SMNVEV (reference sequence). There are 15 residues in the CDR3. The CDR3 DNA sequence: TGTGCCAGCAGTTTTGGGGCTAGCGGAAATAATGAGCAGTTCTTC. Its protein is CASSFGASGNNEQFF.

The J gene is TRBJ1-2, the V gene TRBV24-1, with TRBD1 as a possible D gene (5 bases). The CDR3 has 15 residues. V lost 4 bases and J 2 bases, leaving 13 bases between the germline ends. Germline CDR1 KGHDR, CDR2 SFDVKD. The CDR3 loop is CATSDAGIYNYGYTF. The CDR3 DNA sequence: TGTGCCACCAGTGACGCAGGGATTTACAACTATGGCTACACCTTC.

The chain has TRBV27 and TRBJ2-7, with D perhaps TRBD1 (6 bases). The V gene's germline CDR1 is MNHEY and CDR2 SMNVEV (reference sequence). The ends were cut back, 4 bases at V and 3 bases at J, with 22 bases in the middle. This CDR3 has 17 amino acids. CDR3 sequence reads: CASSYRQGDTVNYEQYF. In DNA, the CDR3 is TGTGCCAGCAGTTACCGACAAGGGGACACCGTTAACTACGAGCAGTACTTC.

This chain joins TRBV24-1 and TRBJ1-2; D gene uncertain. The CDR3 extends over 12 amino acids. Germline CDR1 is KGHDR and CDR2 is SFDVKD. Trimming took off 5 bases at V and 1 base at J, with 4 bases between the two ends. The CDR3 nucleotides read TGTGCCACCAGTGTCTATAACTATGGCTACACCTTC. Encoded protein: CATSVYNYGYTF.

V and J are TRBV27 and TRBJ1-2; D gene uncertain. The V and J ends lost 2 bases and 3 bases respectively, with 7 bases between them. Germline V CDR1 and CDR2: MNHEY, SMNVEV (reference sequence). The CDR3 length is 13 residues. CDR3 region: CASSLRGDYGYTF. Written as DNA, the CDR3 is TGTGCCAGCAGTTTACGGGGAGACTATGGCTACACCTTC.

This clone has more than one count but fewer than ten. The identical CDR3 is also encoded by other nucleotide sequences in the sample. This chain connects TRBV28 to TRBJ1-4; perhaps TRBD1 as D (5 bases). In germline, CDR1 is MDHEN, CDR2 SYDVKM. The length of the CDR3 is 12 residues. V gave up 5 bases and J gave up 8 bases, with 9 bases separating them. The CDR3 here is CASSQGNEKLFF. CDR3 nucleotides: TGTGCCAGCAGTCAGGGTAACGAAAAACTGTTTTTT. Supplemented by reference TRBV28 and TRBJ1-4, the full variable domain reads DVKVTQSSRYLVKRTGEKVFLECVQDMDHENMFWYRQDPGLGLRLIYFSYDVKMKEKGDIPEGYSVSREKKERFSLILESASTNQTSMYLCASSQGNEKLFFGSGTQLSVL.

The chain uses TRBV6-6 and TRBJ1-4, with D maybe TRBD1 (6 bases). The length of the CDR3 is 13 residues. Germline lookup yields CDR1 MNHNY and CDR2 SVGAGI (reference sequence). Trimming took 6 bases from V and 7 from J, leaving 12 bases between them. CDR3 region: CASSPGTSEKLFF. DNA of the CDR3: TGTGCCAGCAGCCCCGGGACAAGTGAAAAACTGTTTTTT.

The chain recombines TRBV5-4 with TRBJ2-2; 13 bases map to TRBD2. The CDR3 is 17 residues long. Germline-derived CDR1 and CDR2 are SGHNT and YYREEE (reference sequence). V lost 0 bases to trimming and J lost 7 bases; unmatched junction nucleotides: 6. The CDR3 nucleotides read TGTGCCAGCAGCTTGGGGACTAGCGGGAGTGTGGGCGGGGAGCTGTTTTTT. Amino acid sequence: CASSLGTSGSVGGELFF.

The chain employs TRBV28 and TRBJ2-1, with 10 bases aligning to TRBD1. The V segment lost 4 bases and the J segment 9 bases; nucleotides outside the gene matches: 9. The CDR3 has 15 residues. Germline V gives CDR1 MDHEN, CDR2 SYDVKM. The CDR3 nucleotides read TGTGCCAGCAGTTCATCACGACAGGGGGCGGTTGAGCAGTTCTTC. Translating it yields CASSSSRQGAVEQFF.

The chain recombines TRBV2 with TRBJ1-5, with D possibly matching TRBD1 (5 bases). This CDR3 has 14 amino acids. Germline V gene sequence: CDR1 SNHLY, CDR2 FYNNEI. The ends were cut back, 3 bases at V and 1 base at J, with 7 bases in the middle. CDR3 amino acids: CASSEGRSNQPQHF. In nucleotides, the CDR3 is TGTGCCAGCAGTGAGGGGCGGAGCAATCAGCCCCAGCATTTT.

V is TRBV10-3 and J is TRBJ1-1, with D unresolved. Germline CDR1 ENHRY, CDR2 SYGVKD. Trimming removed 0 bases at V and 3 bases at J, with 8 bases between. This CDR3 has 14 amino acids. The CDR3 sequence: CAISESPGYTEAFF. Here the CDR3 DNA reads TGTGCCATCAGTGAGTCTCCGGGATACACTGAAGCTTTCTTT.

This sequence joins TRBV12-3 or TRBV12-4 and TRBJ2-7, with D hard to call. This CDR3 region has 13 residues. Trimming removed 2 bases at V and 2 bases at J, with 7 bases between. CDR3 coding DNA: TGTGCCAGCAGTTTAACAATCGCCTACGAGCAGTACTTC. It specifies CASSLTIAYEQYF.

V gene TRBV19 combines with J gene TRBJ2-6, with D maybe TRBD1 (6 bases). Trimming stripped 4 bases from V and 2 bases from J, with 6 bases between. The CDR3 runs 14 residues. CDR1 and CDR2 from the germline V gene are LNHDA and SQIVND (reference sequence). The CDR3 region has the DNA TGTGCCAGTAGTAACAGGGCTGGGGCCAACGTCCTGACTTTC. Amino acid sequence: CASSNRAGANVLTF.

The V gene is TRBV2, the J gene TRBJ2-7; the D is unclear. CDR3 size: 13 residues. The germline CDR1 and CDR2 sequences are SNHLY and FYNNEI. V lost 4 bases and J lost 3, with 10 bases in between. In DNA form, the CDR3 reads TGTGCCAGCAGTGGTGGGCCAGGCTACGAGCAGTACTTC. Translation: CASSGGPGYEQYF.

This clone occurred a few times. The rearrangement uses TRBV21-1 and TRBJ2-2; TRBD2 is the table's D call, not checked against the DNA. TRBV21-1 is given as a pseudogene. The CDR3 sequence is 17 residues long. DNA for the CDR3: TGTGCCAGCAGCAATATTCGAGGGCAAGATTACACCGGGGAGCTGTTTTTT. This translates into CASSNIRGQDYTGELFF.

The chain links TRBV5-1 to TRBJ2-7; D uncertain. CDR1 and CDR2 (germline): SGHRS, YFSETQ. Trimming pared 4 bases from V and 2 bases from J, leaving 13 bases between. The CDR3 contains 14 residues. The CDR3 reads CASSGSSSAYEQYF. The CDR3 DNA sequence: TGCGCCAGCAGCGGGTCTAGTTCCGCCTACGAGCAGTACTTC.

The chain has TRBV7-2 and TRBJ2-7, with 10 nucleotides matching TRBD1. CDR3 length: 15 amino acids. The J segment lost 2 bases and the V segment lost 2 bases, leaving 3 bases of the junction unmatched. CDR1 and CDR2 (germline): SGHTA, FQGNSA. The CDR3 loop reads CASSLSGTGAYEQYF. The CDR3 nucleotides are TGTGCCAGCAGCTTATCGGGGACAGGGGCCTACGAGCAGTACTTC.